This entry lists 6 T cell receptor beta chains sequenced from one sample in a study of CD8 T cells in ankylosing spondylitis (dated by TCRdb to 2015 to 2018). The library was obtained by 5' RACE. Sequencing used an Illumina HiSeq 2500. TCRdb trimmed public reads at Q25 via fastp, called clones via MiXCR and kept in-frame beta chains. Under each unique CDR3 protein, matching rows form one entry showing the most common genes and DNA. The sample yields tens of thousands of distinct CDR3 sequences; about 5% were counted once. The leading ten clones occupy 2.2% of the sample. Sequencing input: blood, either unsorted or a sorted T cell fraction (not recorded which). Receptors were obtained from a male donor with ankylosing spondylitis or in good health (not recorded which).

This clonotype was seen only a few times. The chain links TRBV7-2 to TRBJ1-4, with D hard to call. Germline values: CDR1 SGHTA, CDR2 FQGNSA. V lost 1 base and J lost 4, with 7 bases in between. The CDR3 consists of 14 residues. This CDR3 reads CASSLVALNEKLFF. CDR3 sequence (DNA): TGTGCCAGCAGCTTAGTTGCCCTTAATGAAAAACTGTTTTTT.

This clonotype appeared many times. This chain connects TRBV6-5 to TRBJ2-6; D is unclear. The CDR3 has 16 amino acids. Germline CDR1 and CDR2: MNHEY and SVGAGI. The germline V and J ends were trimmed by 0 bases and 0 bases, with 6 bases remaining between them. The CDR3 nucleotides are TGTGCCAGCAGTTACTCTCCGAGCTCTGGGGCCAACGTCCTGACTTTC. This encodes CASSYSPSSGANVLTF.

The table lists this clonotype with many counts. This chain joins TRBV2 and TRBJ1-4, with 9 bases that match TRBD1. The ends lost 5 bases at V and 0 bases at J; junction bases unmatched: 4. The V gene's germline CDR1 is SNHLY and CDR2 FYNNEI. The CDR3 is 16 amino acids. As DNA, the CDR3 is TGTGCCAGCAGTTGGGACAGGGTTGCAACTAATGAAAAACTGTTTTTT. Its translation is CASSWDRVATNEKLFF.

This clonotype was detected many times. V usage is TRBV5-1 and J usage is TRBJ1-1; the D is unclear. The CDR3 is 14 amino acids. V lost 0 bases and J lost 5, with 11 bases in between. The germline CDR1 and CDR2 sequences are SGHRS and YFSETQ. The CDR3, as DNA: TGCGCCAGCAGCTTGGCCCCCGTTGGGACTGAAGCTTTCTTT. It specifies CASSLAPVGTEAFF. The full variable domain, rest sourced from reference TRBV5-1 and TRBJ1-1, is KAGVTQTPRYLIKTRGQQVTLSCSPISGHRSVSWYQQTPGQGLQFLFEYFSETQRNKGNFPGRFSGRQFSNSRSEMNVSTLELGDSALYLCASSLAPVGTEAFFGQGTRLTVV.

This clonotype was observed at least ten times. The DNA of the CDR3 is TGTGCCACCAGTGATTTGGCGGGAGAGACCCAGTACTTC. This gives the protein CATSDLAGETQYF. V is TRBV24-1 and J is TRBJ2-5; a possible D gene is TRBD2 (5 bases). CDR1 is KGHDR and CDR2 is SFDVKD in the germline V gene. The CDR3 consists of 13 residues. The V end lost 0 bases, the J end lost 4 bases, and 5 bases lay between the germline ends.

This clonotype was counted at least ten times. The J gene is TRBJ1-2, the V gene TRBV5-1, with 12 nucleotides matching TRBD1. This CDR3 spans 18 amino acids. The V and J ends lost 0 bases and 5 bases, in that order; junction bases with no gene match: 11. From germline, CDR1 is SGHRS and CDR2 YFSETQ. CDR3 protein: CASSLATGTGGLGYGYTF. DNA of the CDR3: TGCGCCAGCAGCTTGGCTACCGGGACAGGGGGCCTAGGATATGGCTACACCTTC.